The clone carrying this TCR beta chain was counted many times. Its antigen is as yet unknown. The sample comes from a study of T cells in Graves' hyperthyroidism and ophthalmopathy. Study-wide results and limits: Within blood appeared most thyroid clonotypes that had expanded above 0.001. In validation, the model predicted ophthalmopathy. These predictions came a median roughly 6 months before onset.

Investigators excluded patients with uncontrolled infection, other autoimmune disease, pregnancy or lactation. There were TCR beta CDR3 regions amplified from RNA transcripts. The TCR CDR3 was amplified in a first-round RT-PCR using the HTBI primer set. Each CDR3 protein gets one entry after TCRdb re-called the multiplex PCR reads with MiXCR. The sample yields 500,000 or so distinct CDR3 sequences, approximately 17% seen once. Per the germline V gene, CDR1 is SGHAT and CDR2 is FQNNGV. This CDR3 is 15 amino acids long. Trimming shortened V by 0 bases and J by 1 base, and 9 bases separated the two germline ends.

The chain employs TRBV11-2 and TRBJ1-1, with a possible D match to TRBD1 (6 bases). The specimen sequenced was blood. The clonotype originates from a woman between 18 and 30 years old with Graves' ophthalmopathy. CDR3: CASSLEGDKNTEAFF. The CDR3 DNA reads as TGTGCCAGCAGCTTAGAGGGGGACAAGAACACTGAAGCTTTCTTT. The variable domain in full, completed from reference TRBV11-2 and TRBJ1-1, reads EAGVAQSPRYKIIEKRQSVAFWCNPISGHATLYWYQQILGQGPKLLIQFQNNGVVDDSQLPKDRFSAERLKGVDSTLKIQPAKLEDSAVYLCASSLEGDKNTEAFFGQGTRLTVV.